Listed here are 4 T cell receptor beta chains from one sample, sequenced in a study of control samples from healthy donors and cancer patients. TCRdb's table, derived via immunoSEQ multiplex PCR, lists solely in-frame clones and lacks some. The sample yields about 50,000 clones, 95% to 97% seen once. Sequencing was done on a sample of blood. The receptors here all came from a young woman in good health.

The chain carries TRBV25-1 and TRBJ1-1; D not resolved. This CDR3 is 14 amino acids long. The V and J ends lost 6 bases and 6 bases respectively, with 17 bases between them. The germline V gene has CDR1 MGHDK and CDR2 SYGVNS. The CDR3 sequence: CASRGLPPRAEAFF. CDR3 nucleotide sequence: TGTGCCAGCAGAGGGCTCCCCCCGAGGGCTGAAGCTTTCTTT.

The count of this clone is one. The chain has TRBV10-3 and TRBJ2-3, with 8 positions matching TRBD1. The V gene end was trimmed by 3 bases and the J gene end by 2 bases; junction bases not matched to a gene: 4. Germline CDR1 reads ENHRY; CDR2 reads SYGVKD. The CDR3 extends over 15 amino acids. The CDR3 loop reads CAISETGGDTDTQYF. CDR3 sequence (DNA): TGTGCCATCAGTGAAACAGGGGGAGACACAGATACGCAGTATTTT.

This chain joins TRBV13 and TRBJ2-3; 14 bases map to TRBD2. The J segment lost 0 bases and the V segment lost 5 bases, leaving 10 bases of the junction unmatched. The V gene's germline CDR1 is PRHDT and CDR2 FYEKMQ (reference sequence). The CDR3 has 19 amino acids. The CDR3 protein is CASSITWTSGRTSTDTQYF. CDR3 DNA sequence: TGTGCCAGCAGCATTACCTGGACTAGCGGGAGGACTAGCACAGATACGCAGTATTTT.

The chain links TRBV29-1 to TRBJ1-1, with a tentative D call TRBD1 (5 bases). The CDR3 runs 12 residues. Germline V gene data show CDR1 as SQVTM and CDR2 as ANQGSEA. Trimming shortened V by 6 bases and J by 4 bases, and 12 bases separated the two germline ends. The CDR3 protein is CSVEGHRTEAFF. The CDR3 region has the DNA TGCAGCGTGGAGGGGCATCGCACTGAAGCTTTCTTT.